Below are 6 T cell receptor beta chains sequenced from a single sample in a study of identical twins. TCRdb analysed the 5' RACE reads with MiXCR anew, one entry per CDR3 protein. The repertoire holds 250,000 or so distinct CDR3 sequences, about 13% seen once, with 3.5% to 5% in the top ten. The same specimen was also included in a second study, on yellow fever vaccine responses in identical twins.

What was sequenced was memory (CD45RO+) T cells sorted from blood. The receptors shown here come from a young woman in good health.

The CDR3 DNA sequence: TGCGCCAGCAGCTTGGATAGCGGGGGGGTCACAGATACGCAGTATTTT. It encodes CASSLDSGGVTDTQYF. The chain links TRBV5-1 to TRBJ2-3, with 11 nucleotides matching TRBD2. The CDR3 is 16 residues long. V dropped 0 bases and J dropped 2; count of bases not matched to a gene: 2. CDR1 and CDR2 from the germline V gene are SGHRS and YFSETQ.

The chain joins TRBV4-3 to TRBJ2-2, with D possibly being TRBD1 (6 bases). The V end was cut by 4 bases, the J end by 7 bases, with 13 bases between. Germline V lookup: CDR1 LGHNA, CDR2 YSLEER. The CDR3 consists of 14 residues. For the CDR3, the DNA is TGCGCCAGCAGCCGAGGGGGTCTTCACGGGGAGCTGTTTTTT. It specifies CASSRGGLHGELFF.

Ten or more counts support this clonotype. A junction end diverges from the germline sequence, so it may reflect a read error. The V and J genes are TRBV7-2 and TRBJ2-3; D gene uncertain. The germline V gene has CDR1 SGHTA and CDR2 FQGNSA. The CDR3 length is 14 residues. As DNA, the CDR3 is TGCGCCAGCAGCTTGGTCCGAAGCACAGATACGCAGTATTTT. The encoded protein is CASSLVRSTDTQYF.

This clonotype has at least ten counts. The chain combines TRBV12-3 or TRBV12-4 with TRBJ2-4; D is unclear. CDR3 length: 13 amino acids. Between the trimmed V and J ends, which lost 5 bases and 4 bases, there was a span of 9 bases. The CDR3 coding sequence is TGTGCCAGCAGTCGGAACAGAAAAAACATTCAGTACTTC. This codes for CASSRNRKNIQYF.

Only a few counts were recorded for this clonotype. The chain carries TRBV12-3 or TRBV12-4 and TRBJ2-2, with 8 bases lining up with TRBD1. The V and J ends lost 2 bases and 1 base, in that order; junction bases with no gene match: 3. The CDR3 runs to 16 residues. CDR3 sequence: CASSLKGQENTGELFF. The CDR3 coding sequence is TGTGCCAGCAGTTTAAAGGGACAGGAGAACACCGGGGAGCTGTTTTTT.

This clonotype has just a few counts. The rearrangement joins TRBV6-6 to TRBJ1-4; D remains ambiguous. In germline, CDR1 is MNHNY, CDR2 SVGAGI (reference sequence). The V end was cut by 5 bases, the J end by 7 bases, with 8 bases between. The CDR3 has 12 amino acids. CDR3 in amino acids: CASSNEGEKLFF. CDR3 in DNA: TGTGCCAGCAGTAACGAGGGTGAAAAACTGTTTTTT.